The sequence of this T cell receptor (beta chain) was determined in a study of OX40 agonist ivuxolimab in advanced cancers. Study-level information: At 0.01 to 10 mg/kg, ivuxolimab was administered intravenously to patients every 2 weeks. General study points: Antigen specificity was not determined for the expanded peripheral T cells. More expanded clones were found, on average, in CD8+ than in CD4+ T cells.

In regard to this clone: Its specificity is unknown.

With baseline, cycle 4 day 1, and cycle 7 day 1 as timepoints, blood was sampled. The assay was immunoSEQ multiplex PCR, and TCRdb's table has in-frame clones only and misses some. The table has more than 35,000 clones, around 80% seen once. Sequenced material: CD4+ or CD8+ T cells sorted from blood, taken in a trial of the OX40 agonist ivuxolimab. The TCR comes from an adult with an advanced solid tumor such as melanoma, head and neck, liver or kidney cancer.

CDR3 sequence reads: CASSHTGNIQPQHF. The CDR3 DNA is TGTGCCAGCAGCCATACAGGGAATATCCAGCCCCAGCATTTT. This chain connects TRBV14 to TRBJ1-5; D might be TRBD1 (6 bases). There are 14 residues in the CDR3. Trimming removed 3 bases from V and 7 bases from J, with 13 bases in between. The V gene's germline CDR1 is SGHDN and CDR2 FVKESK.